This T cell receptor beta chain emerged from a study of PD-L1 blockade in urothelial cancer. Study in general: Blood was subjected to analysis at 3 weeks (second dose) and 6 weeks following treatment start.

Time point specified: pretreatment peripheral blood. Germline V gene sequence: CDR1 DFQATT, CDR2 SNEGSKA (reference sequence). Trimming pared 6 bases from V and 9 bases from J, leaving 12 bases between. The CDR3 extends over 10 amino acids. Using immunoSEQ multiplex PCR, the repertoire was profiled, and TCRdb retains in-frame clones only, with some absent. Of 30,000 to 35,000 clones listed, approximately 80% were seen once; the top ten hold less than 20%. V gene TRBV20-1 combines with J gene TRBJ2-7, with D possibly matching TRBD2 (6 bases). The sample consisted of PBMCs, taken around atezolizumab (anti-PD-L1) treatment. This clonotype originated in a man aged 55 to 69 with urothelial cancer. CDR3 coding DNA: TGCAGTGCCCACCACGGGGGGCAGTACTTC. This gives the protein CSAHHGGQYF.